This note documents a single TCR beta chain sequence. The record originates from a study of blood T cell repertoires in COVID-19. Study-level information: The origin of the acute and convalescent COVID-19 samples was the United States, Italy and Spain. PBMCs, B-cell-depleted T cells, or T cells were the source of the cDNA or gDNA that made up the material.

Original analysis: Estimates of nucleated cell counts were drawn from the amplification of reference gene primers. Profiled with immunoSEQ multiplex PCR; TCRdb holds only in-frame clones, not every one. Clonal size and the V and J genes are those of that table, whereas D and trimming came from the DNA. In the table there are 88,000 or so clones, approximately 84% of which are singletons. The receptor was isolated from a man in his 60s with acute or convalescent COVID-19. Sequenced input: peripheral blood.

The DNA of the CDR3 is TGTGCCAGCAGCTTAAGGGGACACACTAACTATGGCTACACCTTC. Its protein product is CASSLRGHTNYGYTF. The chain couples TRBV7-2 to TRBJ1-2, with a tentative D call TRBD1 (6 bases). The CDR3 extends over 15 amino acids. Germline V gives CDR1 SGHTA, CDR2 FQGNSA. The germline V and J ends were trimmed by 2 bases and 0 bases, with 10 bases remaining between them. The variable domain in full, completed from reference TRBV7-2 and TRBJ1-2, reads GAGVSQSPSNKVTEKGKDVELRCDPISGHTALYWYRQSLGQGLEFLIYFQGNSAPDKSGLPSDRFSAERTGGSVSTLTIQRTQQEDSAVYLCASSLRGHTNYGYTFGSGTRLTVV.